The 2 T cell receptor beta chains below come from one sample, sequenced in a study of patients with pleural tuberculosis. MiXCR, run by TCRdb on the reads, gives a single entry per CDR3 protein. Among 45,000 to 55,000 distinct CDR3 sequences listed, less than 8% were seen once. The receptors come from a human donor with pleural tuberculosis.

The table lists this clonotype with many counts. The junction departs from germline at one end; a sequencing error may be responsible. The CDR3 sequence: CASSYSTGTADF. The CDR3 coding sequence is TGTGCCAGCAGTTACTCGACGGGGACGGCGGACTTC. The chain recombines TRBV6-2 or TRBV6-3 with TRBJ2-5; TRBD1 or TRBD2 may be the D gene (5 bases each). The CDR3 length is 12 residues. Per the germline V gene, CDR1 is MNHEY and CDR2 is SVGEGT.

This clonotype showed up many times. The V and J genes are TRBV2 and TRBJ1-5, with D uncertain. Trimming stripped 6 bases from V and 4 bases from J, with 7 bases between. CDR1 SNHLY and CDR2 FYNNEI come from the germline V gene. The CDR3 length is 12 residues. CDR3 loop: CASRQLNQPQHF. The CDR3 bases are TGTGCCAGCAGGCAACTAAATCAGCCCCAGCATTTT.